Listed below are T cell receptor beta chains from one sample, sequenced in a study of blood T cell repertoires in COVID-19. The repertoire was sequenced with immunoSEQ multiplex PCR; TCRdb's copy has only in-frame clones and lacks some. Of about 160,000 clones listed, 75% to 85% are singletons. Sequenced sample: peripheral blood. These receptors originate from a human donor in a cohort sampled during active COVID-19. CDR3s include the opening cysteine and the closing phenylalanine or tryptophan. The order of the fields is V gene, D gene, J gene, clone size, CDR3 DNA, CDR3 protein. A D gene is named only where the DNA matches it firmly. Clone size is given for some rows only: seen once, a few or many times, or a class if the clone is expanded.

V: TRBV2
D: TRBD1
J: TRBJ2-4
size: -
DNA: TGTGCCAGCAGGGGTCGGGACAGAGCCAAAAACATTCAGTACTTC
CDR3: CASRGRDRAKNIQYF

V: TRBV10-1
D: -
J: TRBJ2-2
size: few
DNA: TGCGCCAGCAGTGAAGGGGGAGCCACCGGGGAGCTGTTTTTT
CDR3: CASSEGGATGELFF

V: TRBV6-5
D: TRBD1
J: TRBJ1-5
size: -
DNA: TGTGCCAGCGCCGGAGGGGGCGGTCAGCCCCAGCATTTT
CDR3: CASAGGGGQPQHF

V: TRBV5-1
D: TRBD1
J: TRBJ1-3
size: -
DNA: TGCGCCAGCAGCTTGACTACAGGGGGCGAAGGCCGTCTCAGCTCTGGAAACACCATATATTTT
CDR3: CASSLTTGGEGRLSSGNTIYF

V: TRBV28
D: TRBD2
J: TRBJ2-1
size: -
DNA: TGTGCCAGCAGCACTGGGGTCGGGGGGGTGTACAATGAGCAGTTCTTC
CDR3: CASSTGVGGVYNEQFF

V: TRBV4-1
D: -
J: TRBJ1-2
size: -
DNA: TGCGCCAGCAGCCAAGAATGGGCGGCAGGGCAGGGCTACACCTTC
CDR3: CASSQEWAAGQGYTF

V: TRBV6-5
D: -
J: TRBJ1-2
size: -
DNA: TGTGCCAGCTCGCGGGGGCCGAACTATGGCTACACCTTC
CDR3: CASSRGPNYGYTF

V: TRBV4-1
D: -
J: TRBJ1-6
size: -
DNA: TGCGCCAGCAGCCAGCCGGGGGGTATCTATAATTCACCCCTCCACTTT
CDR3: CASSQPGGIYNSPLHF

V: TRBV7-2
D: -
J: TRBJ2-2
size: -
DNA: TGTGCCAGCAGCTCACAGGGCCCGAGGACCGGGGAGCTGTTTTTT
CDR3: CASSSQGPRTGELFF

V: TRBV6-2/TRBV6-3
D: TRBD2
J: TRBJ2-2
size: -
DNA: TGTGCCAGCAGTTACACGGGACTAGCGGGGACAAGAGGCACCGGGGAGCTGTTTTTT
CDR3: CASSYTGLAGTRGTGELFF

V: TRBV5-4
D: TRBD1
J: TRBJ2-7
size: -
DNA: TGTGCCAGCAGCGGAGGGACAGGGGGCGTGCACGAGCAGTACTTC
CDR3: CASSGGTGGVHEQYF

V: TRBV9
D: -
J: TRBJ2-7
size: few
DNA: TGTGCCAGCAGCGTAGCTGCGGCGGGATCGGGCGAGCAGTACTTC
CDR3: CASSVAAAGSGEQYF

V: TRBV7-9
D: -
J: TRBJ1-1
size: -
DNA: TGTGCCAGCATGAGGGCAGGACAGTTTGACACTGAAGCTTTCTTT
CDR3: CASMRAGQFDTEAFF

V: TRBV5-1
D: TRBD2
J: TRBJ2-3
size: -
DNA: TGCGCCAGCAGAAGACTAGCGGGGGACGCAGATACGCAGTATTTT
CDR3: CASRRLAGDADTQYF

V: TRBV10-3
D: -
J: TRBJ2-2
size: -
DNA: TGTGCCATCAGTGGGCAAGACACCGGGGAGCTGTTTTTT
CDR3: CAISGQDTGELFF

V: TRBV18
D: -
J: TRBJ1-1
size: once
DNA: TGTGCCAGCGCCAGGCTGGGAGTGAACACTGAAGCTTTCTTT
CDR3: CASARLGVNTEAFF

V: TRBV2
D: TRBD1
J: TRBJ1-6
size: -
DNA: TGTGCCAGCAGCCCTATGGACAGGGACTTTTCACCCCTCCACTTT
CDR3: CASSPMDRDFSPLHF

V: TRBV7-2
D: TRBD2
J: TRBJ2-5
size: -
DNA: TGTGCCAGCAGCCGGAGGACTAGCGGGACACAGGCGTACTTC
CDR3: CASSRRTSGTQAYF

V: TRBV9
D: -
J: TRBJ2-5
size: -
DNA: TGTGCCAGCAGCCCCACGGGGGAAGAAGAGACCCAGTACTTC
CDR3: CASSPTGEEETQYF

V: TRBV7-2
D: -
J: TRBJ2-3
size: -
DNA: TGTGCCAGCAGCTTAGTAGCCCTTAGCACAGATACGCAGTATTTT
CDR3: CASSLVALSTDTQYF

V: TRBV7-2
D: TRBD1
J: TRBJ1-4
size: -
DNA: TGTGCCAGCAGCTTAGTCAACCAGGGGGCCAGGAATGAAAAACTGTTTTTT
CDR3: CASSLVNQGARNEKLFF

V: TRBV29-1
D: TRBD1
J: TRBJ2-3
size: -
DNA: TGCAGCGACATCCAGGGGGCGCGGGATACGCAGTATTTT
CDR3: CSDIQGARDTQYF

V: TRBV28
D: -
J: TRBJ1-5
size: -
DNA: TGTGCCAGCAGTTTCTTCGGGGATCAGCCCCAGCATTTT
CDR3: CASSFFGDQPQHF

V: TRBV13
D: TRBD1
J: TRBJ1-1
size: few
DNA: TGTGCCAGCAGCTTTAAAACGACAGGGAGAACTGAAGCTTTCTTT
CDR3: CASSFKTTGRTEAFF

V: TRBV29-1
D: TRBD1
J: TRBJ2-5
size: -
DNA: TGCAGCGTGGATGACAGGGTCCGCGAGACCCAGTACTTC
CDR3: CSVDDRVRETQYF

V: TRBV4-3
D: -
J: TRBJ1-5
size: -
DNA: TGCGCCAGCAGCCTCGGGGTGGATCAGCCCCAGCATTTT
CDR3: CASSLGVDQPQHF

V: TRBV28
D: -
J: TRBJ1-5
size: -
DNA: TGTGCCAGCATCCCCGGGGAAGGGCGGGCGCAGCCCCAGCATTTT
CDR3: CASIPGEGRAQPQHF

V: TRBV5-4
D: TRBD2
J: TRBJ2-7
size: -
DNA: TGTGCCAGCAGCTTGAGCCTTAGCGGGGGGCCTGAATACGAGCAGTACTTC
CDR3: CASSLSLSGGPEYEQYF

V: TRBV27
D: -
J: TRBJ2-7
size: -
DNA: TGTGCCAGCAGTTTAGAGGTCTCCTACGAGCAGTACTTC
CDR3: CASSLEVSYEQYF

V: TRBV5-1
D: TRBD2
J: TRBJ2-7
size: -
DNA: TGCGCCAGCAGCTTGGCGGGGACTAGCGGGAGGGCCGGCGAGCAGTACTTC
CDR3: CASSLAGTSGRAGEQYF

V: TRBV2
D: -
J: TRBJ2-7
size: -
DNA: TGTGCCAGCAGCCCGGAGATCCCTTCCGCCTACGAGCAGTACTTC
CDR3: CASSPEIPSAYEQYF

V: TRBV28
D: TRBD1
J: TRBJ2-7
size: -
DNA: TGTGCCAGCAGGGGACAGGGGGCGTACGAGCAGTACTTC
CDR3: CASRGQGAYEQYF

V: TRBV5-8
D: -
J: TRBJ2-5
size: once
DNA: TGTGCCAGCACACAGGGGACCCAGTACTTC
CDR3: CASTQGTQYF

V: TRBV9
D: TRBD1
J: TRBJ2-1
size: -
DNA: TGTGCCAGCAACAAACAGGGGGCGGACTTCAATGAGCAGTTCTTC
CDR3: CASNKQGADFNEQFF

V: TRBV4-3
D: -
J: TRBJ2-1
size: -
DNA: TGCGCCAGCAGCCAAGATAGAAGGCGCGGAAATGAGCAGTTCTTC
CDR3: CASSQDRRRGNEQFF